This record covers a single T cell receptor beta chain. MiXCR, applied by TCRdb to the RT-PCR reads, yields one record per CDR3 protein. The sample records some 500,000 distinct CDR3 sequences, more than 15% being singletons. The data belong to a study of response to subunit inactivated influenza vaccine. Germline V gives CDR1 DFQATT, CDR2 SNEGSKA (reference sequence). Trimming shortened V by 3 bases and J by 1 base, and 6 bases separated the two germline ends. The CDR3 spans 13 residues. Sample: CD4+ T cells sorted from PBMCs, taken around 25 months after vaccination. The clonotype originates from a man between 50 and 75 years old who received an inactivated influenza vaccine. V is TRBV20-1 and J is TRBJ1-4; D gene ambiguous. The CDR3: CSARGLTNEKLFF. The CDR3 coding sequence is TGCAGTGCTAGGGGTCTAACTAATGAAAAACTGTTTTTT.